This T cell receptor beta chain derives from a study of cytomegalovirus exposure and HLA in healthy donors. Study-wide results and caveats: The study recorded 164 TCR beta chains that were cytomegalovirus-associated. The classifier, whose performance was assessed in both the original and validation cohorts, reportedly diagnosed cytomegalovirus status with high specificity and sensitivity. Most observed TCR sequences were rare, whereas some public TCRs were detected in many donors.

Germline CDR1 is MNHEY and CDR2 is SMNVEV (reference sequence). After removal of 5 bases from V and 3 bases from J, the junction contained 10 bases not matched to a gene. This CDR3 region has 16 residues. As concerns this clone: No antigen is known for it.

Profiling relied on immunoSEQ multiplex PCR, and the TCRdb table lists in-frame clones only, not all of them. The sample consists of some 120,000 clones, 88% of them appearing once. Sequencing used PBMCs. This TCR derives from a man aged 25 to 40 in good health and CMV-seronegative. V and J are TRBV27 and TRBJ2-3; TRBD1 aligns across 8 bases. CDR3 in amino acids: CASSPAGQAKTDTQYF. Written as DNA, the CDR3 is TGTGCCAGCAGTCCGGCGGGACAGGCCAAAACAGATACGCAGTATTTT.